Listed below are T cell receptor beta chains from one sample, sequenced in a study of T cell repertoires in cytomegalovirus infection. A single record per CDR3 protein comes from TCRdb applying MiXCR to the reads. The sample gives a few hundred thousand distinct CDR3 sequences, about an eighth of which show up once; roughly 9.7% is in the top ten. Sequencing used PBMCs. Receptors originate from a human donor in good health (CMV status not recorded). Some clones in this sample may be carry-over from other donors' samples. Each CDR3 is given with its conserved first and last residue. The D gene is left open where the match is weak. Rows give clone size only sometimes, using once, few, many, or a class for an expanded clone.

abundance	v_gene	d_gene	j_gene	CDR3aa	CDR3nt
.	TRBV28	TRBD2	TRBJ2-7	CASSLPGLAVYEQYF	TGTGCCAGCAGTTTACCTGGACTAGCGGTTTACGAGCAGTACTTC
few	TRBV12-3/TRBV12-4	.	TRBJ2-5	CASSFSPFRGLRETQYF	TGTGCCAGCAGTTTTAGCCCCTTTCGGGGACTGCGAGAGACCCAGTACTTC
few	TRBV20-1	.	TRBJ2-3	CSASDGQSSTDTQYF	TGCAGTGCGAGCGACGGACAGTCTAGCACAGATACGCAGTATTTT
few	TRBV6-5	.	TRBJ1-5	CASSPDRTDRNQPQHF	TGTGCCAGCAGTCCCGATCGGACAGACCGCAATCAGCCCCAGCATTTT
.	TRBV4-1	.	TRBJ1-4	CASSQKTPSGPGKLFF	TGTGCCAGCAGCCAAAAGACCCCGTCTGGACCCGGAAAACTGTTTTTT
many	TRBV6-1	.	TRBJ1-1	CASTLRGQGGTEAFF	TGTGCCAGCACCTTACGAGGCCAGGGAGGCACTGAAGCTTTCTTT
few	TRBV14	.	TRBJ1-6	CASSHSGLNSPLHF	TGTGCCAGCAGCCATTCGGGGCTGAATTCACCCCTCCACTTT
few	TRBV7-2	.	TRBJ1-4	CASSPHRATNEKLFF	TGTGCCAGCAGCCCCCACAGAGCAACTAATGAAAAACTGTTTTTT
many	TRBV6-2/TRBV6-3	.	TRBJ1-1	CASSLSAGTTEAFF	TGTGCCAGCAGTTTATCCGCGGGGACCACTGAAGCTTTCTTT
few	TRBV5-1	TRBD2	TRBJ2-3	CASSLALAAKGTDTQYF	TGCGCCAGCAGCTTGGCGCTAGCGGCGAAGGGCACAGATACGCAGTATTTT
many	TRBV29-1	TRBD2	TRBJ2-4	CSVEGGNIQYF	TGCAGCGTTGAGGGGGGGAACATTCAGTACTTC
many	TRBV5-5	.	TRBJ2-5	CASSFVREETQYF	TGTGCCAGCAGCTTTGTCAGGGAAGAGACCCAGTACTTC
many	TRBV7-2	.	TRBJ2-4	CASSSLHRGGGIAKNIQYF	TGTGCCAGCAGCTCGCTACACCGGGGTGGGGGAATAGCCAAAAACATTCAGTACTTC
many	TRBV28	.	TRBJ2-1	CASSAPGTYNEQFF	TGTGCCAGCAGTGCTCCGGGGACCTACAATGAGCAGTTCTTC
.	TRBV19	.	TRBJ2-4	CASSIALGQLAKNIQYF	TGTGCCAGTAGTATAGCTCTCGGACAACTAGCCAAAAACATTCAGTACTTC
many	TRBV7-9	TRBD1	TRBJ2-1	CASSPRTGYNEQFF	TGTGCCAGCAGCCCCCGGACAGGCTACAATGAGCAGTTCTTC
few	TRBV28	.	TRBJ2-6	CASRVPGANVLTF	TGTGCCAGCAGGGTACCTGGGGCCAACGTCCTGACTTTC
.	TRBV7-3	.	TRBJ2-2	CASSFWGTGELFF	TGTGCCAGCAGCTTTTGGGGTACCGGGGAGCTGTTTTTT
.	TRBV12-3/TRBV12-4	TRBD1	TRBJ1-1	CASSSRQGYTEAFF	TGTGCCAGCAGTTCTCGACAGGGTTACACTGAAGCTTTCTTT
few	TRBV29-1	TRBD1	TRBJ1-2	CSVVRTGNNYGYTF	TGCAGCGTTGTGAGGACAGGGAACAACTATGGCTACACCTTC
many	TRBV6-2/TRBV6-3	TRBD2	TRBJ2-1	CASITRAGTYNEQFF	TGTGCCAGCATTACAAGAGCGGGGACCTACAATGAGCAGTTCTTC
many	TRBV6-2/TRBV6-3	.	TRBJ1-1	CASSFGGGTEAFF	TGTGCCAGCAGTTTCGGGGGAGGCACTGAAGCTTTCTTT
.	TRBV10-3	.	TRBJ2-7	CAISVDRTYEQYF	TGTGCCATCAGTGTAGACAGAACCTACGAGCAGTACTTC
.	TRBV5-6	TRBD1	TRBJ1-5	CASSLGQGGQPQHF	TGTGCCAGCAGCCTAGGACAGGGCGGCCAGCCCCAGCATTTT
many	TRBV5-6	.	TRBJ1-1	CASSSLGQLWLPEAFF	TGTGCCAGCAGCTCCCTGGGACAATTATGGTTGCCTGAAGCTTTCTTT
.	TRBV20-1	TRBD1	TRBJ1-2	CSARGQGHGYTF	TGCAGTGCTAGGGGACAGGGGCATGGCTACACCTTC
many	TRBV28	TRBD2	TRBJ2-7	CASSSKITGRGGYEQYF	TGTGCCAGCAGTTCAAAAATAACCGGGAGGGGAGGCTACGAGCAGTACTTC
.	TRBV6-2/TRBV6-3	.	TRBJ2-1	CASSSPSHEQFF	TGTGCCAGCAGTTCCCCTTCGCACGAGCAGTTCTTC
.	TRBV29-1	TRBD2	TRBJ2-7	CSAGGYYEQYF	TGCAGCGCGGGGGGTTACTACGAGCAGTACTTC
many	TRBV7-2	.	TRBJ1-2	CASSLGQIISNYGYTF	TGTGCCAGCAGCTTAGGGCAGATCATCTCTAACTATGGCTACACCTTC
few	TRBV29-1	.	TRBJ2-6	CSVVEGANVLTF	TGCAGCGTTGTGGAGGGGGCCAACGTCCTGACTTTC
few	TRBV2	.	TRBJ2-2	CASSEAGQGTGELFF	TGTGCCAGCAGTGAGGCGGGCCAGGGCACCGGGGAGCTGTTTTTT
few	TRBV12-3/TRBV12-4	TRBD2	TRBJ2-7	CASRSSGRAYEQYF	TGTGCCAGCAGATCCAGCGGGAGGGCCTACGAGCAGTACTTC
.	TRBV2	TRBD2	TRBJ2-5	CASSGGGGAKETQYF	TGTGCCAGCAGTGGGGGCGGGGGGGCCAAGGAGACCCAGTACTTC
many	TRBV7-2	.	TRBJ1-6	CASSFKLGYNSPLHF	TGTGCCAGCAGCTTTAAGTTGGGGTATAATTCACCCCTCCACTTT
.	TRBV6-2/TRBV6-3	.	TRBJ2-1	CASRTDSTASYNEQFF	TGTGCCAGCAGAACCGACAGTACTGCCTCCTACAATGAGCAGTTCTTC
many	TRBV7-8	.	TRBJ2-7	CASSLAQQNEQYF	TGTGCCAGCAGCTTAGCGCAACAGAACGAGCAGTACTTC
many	TRBV12-3/TRBV12-4	.	TRBJ2-3	CASSFSDTQYF	TGTGCCAGCAGTTTTTCTGATACGCAGTATTTT
many	TRBV5-8	TRBD1	TRBJ2-7	CASSYSGTGGYEQYF	TGTGCCAGCAGCTATTCCGGGACAGGGGGCTACGAGCAGTACTTC